These 8 T cell receptor beta chains share one sample of origin, sequenced in a study of blood T cell repertoires in COVID-19. TCRdb's copy holds only in-frame clones and misses some; the assay was immunoSEQ multiplex PCR. The table has approximately 30,000 clones, over 70% seen once; the top ten hold 40% to 65%. Sequenced material: peripheral blood. Receptors originate from a man aged 45-65 years with active or convalescent COVID-19.

The chain has TRBV19 and TRBJ1-4; TRBD1 agrees at 7 bases. The V gene's germline CDR1 is LNHDA and CDR2 SQIVND (reference sequence). Losses at the gene ends were 2 bases for V and 5 bases for J; bases not matched to a gene: 2. The CDR3 length is 14 residues. The CDR3 DNA sequence: TGTGCCAGTAGTATACTGGACAGGAATGAAAAACTGTTTTTT. Amino acids: CASSILDRNEKLFF. Looking up the rest from reference TRBV19 and TRBJ1-4 gives the full variable domain: DGGITQSPKYLFRKEGQNVTLSCEQNLNHDAMYWYRQDPGQGLRLIYYSQIVNDFQKGDIAEGYSVSREKKESFPLTVTSAQKNPTAFYLCASSILDRNEKLFFGSGTQLSVL.

This chain joins TRBV7-3 and TRBJ1-1; possible D gene TRBD1, 5 bases. Germline CDR1 SGHTA, CDR2 FQGTGA. The CDR3 length is 13 residues. The V and J ends lost 5 bases and 0 bases respectively, with 7 bases between them. The CDR3 DNA follows: TGTGCCAGCAGCCGACAGCTGAACACTGAAGCTTTCTTT. Residues: CASSRQLNTEAFF.

V is TRBV30 and J is TRBJ1-6, with TRBD1 identical over 7 bases. The CDR3 consists of 15 residues. Germline CDR1 reads GTSNPN; CDR2 reads SVGIG (reference sequence). Unmatched junction bases numbered 7, after V lost 4 bases and J lost 4 bases. The CDR3 nucleotides read TGTGCCTGGAATCTCCCGGGACAGTATAATTCACCCCTCCACTTT. Its translation is CAWNLPGQYNSPLHF.

CDR3 loop: CASSSRTSGGETQYF. The CDR3 DNA sequence: TGTGCCAGCAGCAGCAGGACTAGCGGGGGAGAGACCCAGTACTTC. The V gene is TRBV5-5, the J gene TRBJ2-5, with 13 positions matching TRBD2. Germline trimming cut 4 bases from V and 4 bases from J; bases unmatched to any gene: 4. Germline CDR1 SGHKS, CDR2 YYEKEE (reference sequence). The CDR3 consists of 15 residues.

This clone occurred a few times. The V call is TRBV11-2, the J call TRBJ2-1; 7 positions agree with TRBD2. CDR3 length: 15 residues. Germline CDR1 reads SGHAT; CDR2 reads FQNNGV. V lost 4 bases and J lost 0; bases outside the gene matches: 3. The CDR3 loop is CASSSGRASYNEQFF. CDR3 in DNA: TGTGCCAGCAGCTCGGGGAGGGCCTCCTACAATGAGCAGTTCTTC.

In its sample, this clone was seen once. The V gene is TRBV30, the J gene TRBJ1-5; a possible D gene is TRBD1 (6 bases). V was pared by 4 bases and J by 6 bases, with 25 bases between. The CDR3 length is 17 residues. Germline CDR1 reads GTSNPN; CDR2 reads SVGIG (reference sequence). The CDR3 protein is CAWTAGGGYTFGQPQHF. CDR3 bases: TGTGCCTGGACGGCCGGGGGGGGCTATACTTTCGGTCAGCCCCAGCATTTT.

This chain connects TRBV5-4 to TRBJ2-1; possibly TRBD1 for D (5 bases). The germline gives CDR1 SGHNT, CDR2 YYREEE (reference sequence). This CDR3 has 12 amino acids. Between the trimmed V and J ends, which lost 4 bases and 5 bases, there was a span of 7 bases. CDR3: CASSLTDNEQFF. The CDR3 DNA is TGTGCCAGCAGCCTGACAGACAATGAGCAGTTCTTC.

This sequence joins TRBV5-1 and TRBJ2-3; a possible D gene is TRBD1 (5 bases). V lost 2 bases and J lost 1, with 14 bases in between. Germline-derived CDR1 and CDR2 are SGHRS and YFSETQ. The CDR3 is made up of 16 amino acids. The DNA of the CDR3 is TGCGCCAGCAGCTTTCTCCTAGAAGGGGGCACAGATACGCAGTATTTT. This codes for CASSFLLEGGTDTQYF.